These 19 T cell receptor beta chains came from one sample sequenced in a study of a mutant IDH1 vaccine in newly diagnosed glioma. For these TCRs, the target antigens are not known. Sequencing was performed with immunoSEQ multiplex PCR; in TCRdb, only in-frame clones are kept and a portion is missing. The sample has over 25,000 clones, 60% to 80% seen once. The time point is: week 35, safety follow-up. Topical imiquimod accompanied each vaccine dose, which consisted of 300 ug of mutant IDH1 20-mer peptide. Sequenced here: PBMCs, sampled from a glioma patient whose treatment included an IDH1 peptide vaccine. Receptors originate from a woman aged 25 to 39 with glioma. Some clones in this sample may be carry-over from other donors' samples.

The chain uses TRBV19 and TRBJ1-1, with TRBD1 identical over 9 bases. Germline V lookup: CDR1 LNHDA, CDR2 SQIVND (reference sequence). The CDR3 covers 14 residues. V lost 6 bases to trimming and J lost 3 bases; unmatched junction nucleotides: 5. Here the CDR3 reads CASRPGQGYTEAFF. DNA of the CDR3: TGTGCCAGTAGGCCCGGACAGGGGTACACTGAAGCTTTCTTT.

In DNA form, the CDR3 reads TGCAGTGCCCCCGTAACCTATGGCTACACCTTC. Its protein is CSAPVTYGYTF. This chain connects TRBV20-1 to TRBJ1-2; no clear D gene. The germline gives CDR1 DFQATT, CDR2 SNEGSKA (reference sequence). The CDR3 length is 11 residues. V was trimmed by 6 bases and J by 4 bases, leaving 9 bases between them.

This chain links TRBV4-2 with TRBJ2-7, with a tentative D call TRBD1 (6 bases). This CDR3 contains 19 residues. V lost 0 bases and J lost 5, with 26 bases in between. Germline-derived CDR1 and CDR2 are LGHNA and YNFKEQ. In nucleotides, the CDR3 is TGTGCCAGCAGCCAAGAGGCCGAGACCGGGACAAGGGTCAGGAACGAGCAGTACTTC. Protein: CASSQEAETGTRVRNEQYF.

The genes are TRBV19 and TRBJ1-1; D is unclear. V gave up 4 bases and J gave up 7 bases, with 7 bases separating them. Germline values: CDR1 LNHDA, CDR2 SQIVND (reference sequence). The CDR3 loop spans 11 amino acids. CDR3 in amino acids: CASSSGREAFF. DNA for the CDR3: TGTGCCAGTAGTAGCGGCCGTGAAGCTTTCTTT. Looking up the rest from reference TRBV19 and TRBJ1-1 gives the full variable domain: DGGITQSPKYLFRKEGQNVTLSCEQNLNHDAMYWYRQDPGQGLRLIYYSQIVNDFQKGDIAEGYSVSREKKESFPLTVTSAQKNPTAFYLCASSSGREAFFGQGTRLTVV.

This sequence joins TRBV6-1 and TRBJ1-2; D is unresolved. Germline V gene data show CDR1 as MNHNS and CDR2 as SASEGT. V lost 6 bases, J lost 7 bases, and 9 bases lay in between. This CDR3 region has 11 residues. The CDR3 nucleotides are TGTGCCAGCAGAAAAATGAGTGGCTACACCTTC. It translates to CASRKMSGYTF.

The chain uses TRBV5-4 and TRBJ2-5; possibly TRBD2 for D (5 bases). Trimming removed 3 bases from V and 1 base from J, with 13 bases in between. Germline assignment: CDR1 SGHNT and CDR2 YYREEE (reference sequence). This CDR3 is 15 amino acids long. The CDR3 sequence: CASSSGWSLQETQYF. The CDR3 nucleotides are TGTGCCAGCAGCTCGGGATGGAGTCTCCAAGAGACCCAGTACTTC.

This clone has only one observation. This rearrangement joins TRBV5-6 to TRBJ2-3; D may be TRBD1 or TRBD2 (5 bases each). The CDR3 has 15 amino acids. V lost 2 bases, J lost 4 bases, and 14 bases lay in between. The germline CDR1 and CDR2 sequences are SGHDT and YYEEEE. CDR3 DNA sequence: TGTGCCAGCAGCTTCCCAGGGCGAGCGGCAGATACGCAGTATTTT. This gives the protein CASSFPGRAADTQYF.

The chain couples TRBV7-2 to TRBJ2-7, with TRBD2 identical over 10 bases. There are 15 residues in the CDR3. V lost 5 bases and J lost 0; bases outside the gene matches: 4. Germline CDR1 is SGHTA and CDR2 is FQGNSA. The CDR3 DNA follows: TGTGCCAGCAGCCTTAGCGGGAGGAGCTCCTACGAGCAGTACTTC. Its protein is CASSLSGRSSYEQYF.

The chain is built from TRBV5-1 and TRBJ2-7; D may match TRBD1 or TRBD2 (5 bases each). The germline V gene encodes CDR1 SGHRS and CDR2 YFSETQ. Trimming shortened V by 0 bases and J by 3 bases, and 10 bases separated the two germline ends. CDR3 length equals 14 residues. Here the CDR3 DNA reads TGCGCCAGCAGCTTGGTAGGGGAGAACTACGAGCAGTACTTC. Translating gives CASSLVGENYEQYF.

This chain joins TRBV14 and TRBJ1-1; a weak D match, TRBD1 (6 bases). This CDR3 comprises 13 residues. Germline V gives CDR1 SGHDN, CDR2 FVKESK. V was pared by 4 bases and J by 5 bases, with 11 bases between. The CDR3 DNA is TGTGCCAGCAGCCTCGGGACAACAACTGAAGCTTTCTTT. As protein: CASSLGTTTEAFF.

The DNA for the CDR3 is TGTGCCTGGGATTGGGCGCTCTCTGGGGCCAACGTCCTGACTTTC. Translated, it gives CAWDWALSGANVLTF. V and J are TRBV30 and TRBJ2-6; D remains ambiguous. The CDR3 spans 15 residues. The V gene's germline CDR1 is GTSNPN and CDR2 SVGIG (reference sequence). Trimming left V 5 bases short and J 0 bases short, with 11 bases between.

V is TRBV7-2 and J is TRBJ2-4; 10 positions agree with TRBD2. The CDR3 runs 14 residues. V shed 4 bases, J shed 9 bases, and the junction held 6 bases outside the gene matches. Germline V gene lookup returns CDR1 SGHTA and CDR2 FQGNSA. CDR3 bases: TGTGCCAGCAGCTCCTCTAGCGGGAGTATCATTCAGTACTTC. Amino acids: CASSSSSGSIIQYF.

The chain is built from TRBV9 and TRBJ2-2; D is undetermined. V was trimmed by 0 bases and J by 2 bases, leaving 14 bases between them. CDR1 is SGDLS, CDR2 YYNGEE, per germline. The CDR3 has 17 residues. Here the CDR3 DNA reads TGTGCCAGCAGCGTAGATAATAGAATCCTAAACACCGGGGAGCTGTTTTTT. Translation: CASSVDNRILNTGELFF.

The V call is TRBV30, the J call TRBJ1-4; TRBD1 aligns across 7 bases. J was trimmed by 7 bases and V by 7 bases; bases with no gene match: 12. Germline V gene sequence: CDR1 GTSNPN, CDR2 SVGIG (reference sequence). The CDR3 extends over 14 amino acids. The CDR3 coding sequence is TGTGCCTACCAACCGGGACAGTGGCTTGAAAAACTGTTTTTT. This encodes CAYQPGQWLEKLFF.

The CDR3 sequence is CSVVYGYEQYF. The DNA for the CDR3 is TGCAGCGTTGTTTATGGCTACGAGCAGTACTTC. J is TRBJ2-7 and V is TRBV29-1; D is ambiguous. The CDR3 loop spans 11 amino acids. Germline V CDR1 and CDR2: SQVTM, ANQGSEA. V was pared by 4 bases and J by 3 bases, with 7 bases between.

CDR3 sequence reads: CASSLVGGPNEKLFF. The CDR3 DNA is TGCGCCAGCAGCTTGGTGGGGGGCCCTAATGAAAAACTGTTTTTT. The chain has TRBV5-1 and TRBJ1-4; tentative D call: TRBD1 (6 bases). V was trimmed by 0 bases and J by 3 bases, leaving 9 bases between them. Germline CDR1 and CDR2: SGHRS and YFSETQ. This CDR3 contains 15 residues.

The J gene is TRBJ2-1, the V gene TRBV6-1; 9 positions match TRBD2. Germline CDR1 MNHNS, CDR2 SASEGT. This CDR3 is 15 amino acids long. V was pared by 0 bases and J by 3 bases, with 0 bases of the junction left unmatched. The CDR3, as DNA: TGTGCCAGCAGTGAAGCTAGCGGGAGCTACAATGAGCAGTTCTTC. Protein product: CASSEASGSYNEQFF.

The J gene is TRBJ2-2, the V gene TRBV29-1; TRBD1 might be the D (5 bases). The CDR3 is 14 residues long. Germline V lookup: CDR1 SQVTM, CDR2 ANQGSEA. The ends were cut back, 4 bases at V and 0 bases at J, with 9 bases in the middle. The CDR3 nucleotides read TGCAGCGTTGGAACAGGCCCGAACACCGGGGAGCTGTTTTTT. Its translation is CSVGTGPNTGELFF.

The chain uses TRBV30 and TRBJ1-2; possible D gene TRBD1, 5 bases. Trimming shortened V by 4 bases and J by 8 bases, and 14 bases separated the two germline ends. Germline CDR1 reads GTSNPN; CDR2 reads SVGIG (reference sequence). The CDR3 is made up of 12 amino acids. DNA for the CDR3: TGTGCCTGGACGGGACCGGTTCGAGGCTACACCTTC. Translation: CAWTGPVRGYTF.